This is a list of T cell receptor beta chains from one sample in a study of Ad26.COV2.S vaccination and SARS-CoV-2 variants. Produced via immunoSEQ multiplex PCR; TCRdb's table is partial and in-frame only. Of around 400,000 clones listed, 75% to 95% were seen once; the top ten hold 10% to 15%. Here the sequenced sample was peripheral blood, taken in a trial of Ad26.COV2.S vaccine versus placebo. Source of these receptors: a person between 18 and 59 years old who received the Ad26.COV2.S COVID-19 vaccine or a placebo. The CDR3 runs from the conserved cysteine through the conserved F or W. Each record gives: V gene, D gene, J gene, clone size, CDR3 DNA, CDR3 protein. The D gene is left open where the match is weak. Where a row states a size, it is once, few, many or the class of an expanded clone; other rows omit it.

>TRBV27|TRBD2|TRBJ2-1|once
TGTGCCAGCAGCCCCGGACTAGCGGGAGCCAATGAGCAGTTCTTC
CASSPGLAGANEQFF
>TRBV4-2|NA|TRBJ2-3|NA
TGTGCCAGCAGCCAGGACGGGACTCCTAGCACAGATACGCAGTATTTT
CASSQDGTPSTDTQYF
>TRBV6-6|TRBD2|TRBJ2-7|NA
TGTGCCAGCAGCCCGACCACTAGCGGGAGCTACGAGCAGTACTTC
CASSPTTSGSYEQYF
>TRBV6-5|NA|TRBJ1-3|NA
TGTGCCAGCAGGAAACACGGGGACTCTGGAAACACCATATATTTT
CASRKHGDSGNTIYF
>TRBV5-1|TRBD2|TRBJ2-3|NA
TGCGCCAGCAGCTTGGAACTAGCGGGGGGCACAGATACGCAGTATTTT
CASSLELAGGTDTQYF
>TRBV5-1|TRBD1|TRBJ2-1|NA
TGCGCCAGCAGCTTGACCGGGACAGGGATTAATGAGCAGTTCTTC
CASSLTGTGINEQFF
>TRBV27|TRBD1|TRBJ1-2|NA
TGTGCCAGCAGTTCCCAGGGGGCTCACTATGGCTACACCTTC
CASSSQGAHYGYTF
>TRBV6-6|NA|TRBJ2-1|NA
TGTGCCAGCAGTACCTGGGGCACCGATGAGCAGTTCTTC
CASSTWGTDEQFF
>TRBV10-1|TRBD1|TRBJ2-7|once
TGCGCCGATGGGTCAAAAACGGGACAGCGCTTTTACGAGCAGTACTTC
CADGSKTGQRFYEQYF
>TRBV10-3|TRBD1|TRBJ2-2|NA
TGTGCCATCAGTGACCCAGGACAGGGGAGCACCGGGGAGCTGTTTTTT
CAISDPGQGSTGELFF
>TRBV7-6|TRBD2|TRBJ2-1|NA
TGTGCCAGCAGCACCGGACTAGCGGGCTCCTACAATGAGCAGTTCTTC
CASSTGLAGSYNEQFF
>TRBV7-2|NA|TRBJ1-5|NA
TGTGCCAGCAGCTTTACCGTCGATAGCAATCAGCCCCAGCATTTT
CASSFTVDSNQPQHF
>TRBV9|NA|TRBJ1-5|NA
TGTGCCAGCAGCGTAGCGCCTAATCAGCCCCAGCATTTT
CASSVAPNQPQHF
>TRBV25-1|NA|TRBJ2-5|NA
TGTGCCAGCAGTGACCCATCCATGGAGACCCAGTACTTC
CASSDPSMETQYF
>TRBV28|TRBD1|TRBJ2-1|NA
TGTGCCAGTTCCTCGGGACAGGGGATAAATGAGCAGTTCTTC
CASSSGQGINEQFF
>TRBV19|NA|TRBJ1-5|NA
TGTGCCAGTAGGCGGAATGGAGGACAGAGCAATCAGCCCCAGCATTTT
CASRRNGGQSNQPQHF
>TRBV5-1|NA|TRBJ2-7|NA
TGCGCCAGCAGCTTGGGGGGACCCCAAAGCTCCTACGAGCAGTACTTC
CASSLGGPQSSYEQYF
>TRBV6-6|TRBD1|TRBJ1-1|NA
TGTGCCAGCAGCCTCTCTCTGGACAGGTTGAACACTGAAGCTTTCTTT
CASSLSLDRLNTEAFF
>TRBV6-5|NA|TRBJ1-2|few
TGTGCCAGCAGAAAGAGCGCTAACTATGGCTACACCTTC
CASRKSANYGYTF
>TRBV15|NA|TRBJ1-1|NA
TGTGCCACCAGCAGAGATAGGGGACAATCCACTGAAGCTTTCTTT
CATSRDRGQSTEAFF
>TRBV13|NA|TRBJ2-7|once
TGTGCCAGCAGCTTATTGGCTTATAGCAACTACGAGCAGTACTTC
CASSLLAYSNYEQYF
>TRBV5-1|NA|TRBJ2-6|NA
TGCGCCAGCAGCTTGGCCCGGGGGAACCCCTCTGGGGCCAACGTCCTGACTTTC
CASSLARGNPSGANVLTF
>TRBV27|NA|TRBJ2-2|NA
TGTGCCAGCAGTCCCGGGTGGGGCAGGGCGAACACCGGGGAGCTGTTTTTT
CASSPGWGRANTGELFF
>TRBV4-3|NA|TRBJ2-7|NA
TGCGCCAGCAGCCAAGGGCCCTCTTACGAGCAGTACTTC
CASSQGPSYEQYF
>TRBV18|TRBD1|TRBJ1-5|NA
TGTGCCAGCTCACCAGAACAGGGGAATCGTAATCAGCCCCAGCATTTT
CASSPEQGNRNQPQHF
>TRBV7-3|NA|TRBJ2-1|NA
TGTGCCAGCAGCGCCAACAATGAGCAGTTCTTC
CASSANNEQFF
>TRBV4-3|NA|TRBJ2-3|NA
TGCGCCAGCAGCCAAGATGTTCGCACAGATACGCAGTATTTT
CASSQDVRTDTQYF
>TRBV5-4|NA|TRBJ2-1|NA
TGTGCCAGCAGCCGGGGCACTAGTTTAGATGAGCAGTTCTTC
CASSRGTSLDEQFF
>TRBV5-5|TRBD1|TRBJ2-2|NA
TGTGCCAGCAGTATTGGGTGGGACAGGGGTTACACCGGGGAGCTGTTTTTT
CASSIGWDRGYTGELFF
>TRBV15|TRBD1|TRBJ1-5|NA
TGTGCCACCAGCACCTTCAGGGGGGTTGGCAATCAGCCCCAGCATTTT
CATSTFRGVGNQPQHF
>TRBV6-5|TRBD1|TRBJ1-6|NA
TGTGCCAGCAGCGGGGACAGGGCAGCGTCACCCCTCCACTTT
CASSGDRAASPLHF
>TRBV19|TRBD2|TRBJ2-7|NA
TGTGCCAGTAGTATAGTAGTCGGCGGGAGGGCCGTGGTCTACGAGCAGTACTTC
CASSIVVGGRAVVYEQYF
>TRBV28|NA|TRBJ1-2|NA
TGTGCCAGCAGCGGGAATTTTGGCTACACCTTC
CASSGNFGYTF
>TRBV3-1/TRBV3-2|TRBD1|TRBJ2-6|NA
TGTGCCAGCAGACCTACAGGGGGCTGGGCCAACGTCCTGACTTTC
CASRPTGGWANVLTF
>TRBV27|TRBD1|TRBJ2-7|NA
TGTGCCAGCAGTTCGCAGGGGGCCGAGCAGTACTTC
CASSSQGAEQYF
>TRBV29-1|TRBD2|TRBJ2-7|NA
TGCAGCGTTAGGGGTAGCGGGAGAGGCGAGCAGTACTTC
CSVRGSGRGEQYF
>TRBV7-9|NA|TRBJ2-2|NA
TGTGCCAGCAGCTTGGACAGCGGGTTGGCCGGGGAGCTGTTTTTT
CASSLDSGLAGELFF
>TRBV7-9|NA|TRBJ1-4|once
TGTGCCAGCAACCGTAAAGAGGGAAATGAAAAACTGTTTTTT
CASNRKEGNEKLFF
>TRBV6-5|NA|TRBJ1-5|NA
TGTGCCAGCAGTTACTCTCGAGGGGTCGATCAGCCCCAGCATTTT
CASSYSRGVDQPQHF
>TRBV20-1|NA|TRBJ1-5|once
TGCAGTGCTAGTCCGAGTCAGCCCCAGCATTTT
CSASPSQPQHF
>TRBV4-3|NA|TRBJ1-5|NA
TGCGCCAGCAGGATCCGGACAGCCAGCAATCAGCCCCAGCATTTT
CASRIRTASNQPQHF
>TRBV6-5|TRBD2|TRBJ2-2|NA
TGTGCCAGCAGGGGGGGGACCCTAACCGGGGAGCTGTTTTTT
CASRGGTLTGELFF
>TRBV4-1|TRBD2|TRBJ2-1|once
TGCGCCAGCAGGAACCTAGCGGGAGGGCGTGATGAGCAGTTCTTC
CASRNLAGGRDEQFF
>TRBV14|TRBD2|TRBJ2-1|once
TGTGCCAGCAGCCAAGATACCGGTCGCGGACTAGCGGGAGGGAATGAGCAGTTCTTC
CASSQDTGRGLAGGNEQFF
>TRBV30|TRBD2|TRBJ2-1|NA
TGTGCCTGGAGCCCGGGACTAGCCGGTGAGCAGTTCTTC
CAWSPGLAGEQFF
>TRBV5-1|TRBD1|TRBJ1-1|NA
TGCGCCAGCAGCCAGGGACAGGGATCGGCTGAAGCTTTCTTT
CASSQGQGSAEAFF
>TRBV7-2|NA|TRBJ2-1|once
TGTGCCAGCAGACCTACACCTAGCGCCTACAATGAGCAGTTCTTC
CASRPTPSAYNEQFF
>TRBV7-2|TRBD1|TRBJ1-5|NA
TGTGCCAGCAGCTTAGATGGGACAGGGTTCGGTCAGCCCCAGCATTTT
CASSLDGTGFGQPQHF
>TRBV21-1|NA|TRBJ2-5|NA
TGTGCCAGCAAAAAGGGACAGGGGGCTGAGACCCAGTACTTC
CASKKGQGAETQYF
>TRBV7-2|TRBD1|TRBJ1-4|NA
TGTGCCAGCAGCTTCGGACAGGGTGCTAATGAAAAACTGTTTTTT
CASSFGQGANEKLFF
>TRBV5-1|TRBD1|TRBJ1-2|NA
TGCGCCAGCAGACCGACAGGGTCCTATGGCTACACCTTC
CASRPTGSYGYTF
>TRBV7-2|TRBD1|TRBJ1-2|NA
TGTGCCAGCAGCCCATACCGGGACAGGGAAGGCTACACCTTC
CASSPYRDREGYTF
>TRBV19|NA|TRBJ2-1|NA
TGTGCCACCAGGGAGGACAATGAGCAGTTCTTC
CATREDNEQFF
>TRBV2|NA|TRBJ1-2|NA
TGTGCCAGCAGTGTCTTTGGGGGTAACTATGGCTACACCTTC
CASSVFGGNYGYTF
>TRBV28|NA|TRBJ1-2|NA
TGTGCCAGCAGGGACCCGGACACGGCCTATGGCTACACCTTC
CASRDPDTAYGYTF
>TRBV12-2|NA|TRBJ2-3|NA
TGTGAAGGATCGGAGGCATCATATCCAGATACGCAGTATTTT
CEGSEASYPDTQYF
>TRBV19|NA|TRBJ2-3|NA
TGTGCCAGTAGTATAGTTGAGGGGTGGTTGGATACGCAGTATTTT
CASSIVEGWLDTQYF
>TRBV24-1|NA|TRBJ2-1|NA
TGTGCCACCAGTGATTCCGGGACTTACGGGGAGCAGTTCTTC
CATSDSGTYGEQFF